The entry below gives a single TCR beta chain sequence along with its context. Its binding antigen is unknown. No qualities accompany the bases; no much larger clone lies one base away. The data stem from a study of CD8 T cells in ankylosing spondylitis (dated by TCRdb to about 2017). A note on the overall study: The study set out to find disease-linked TCR variants by profiling T cell receptor beta repertoires in ankylosing spondylitis patients and healthy donors. Peripheral blood samples were taken, and synovial fluid was additionally collected from ankylosing spondylitis patients. The whole study cohort included 95 to 130 healthy donors and 20 to 30 ankylosing spondylitis patients. Overall study results and their limits: The disease-linked clones showed a CD8+ phenotype and occurred at relatively low frequencies in peripheral blood. According to the report, matched synovial fluid samples from ankylosing spondylitis patients were significantly enriched for the disease-linked clones. Some TCR beta motif variants had previously been reported in synovial fluid and blood of reactive arthritis patients, which suggested common disease-initiation mechanisms. Blood from ankylosing spondylitis patients appeared to be characterized by a TCR beta motif composed of eight or nine highly homologous amino acid variants.

Per the germline V gene, MNHEY is the CDR1 and SVGAGI is the CDR2. The CDR3 spans 16 residues, from the cysteine through the phenylalanine. The entry retains the CDR3 DNA only, 48 bases that are in frame from base 1. The junction shows trimming of 4 bases on V and 0 bases on J, plus 13 bases between the germline ends. Reads for this sample came from an Illumina HiSeq 2500. Quantitative 5'-RACE with molecular barcodes was the method used to prepare the TCR beta libraries. As for the original processing: To identify disease-linked TCR variants, a new computational method was used, one built on a probabilistic model of VDJ rearrangement. The public reads were reanalyzed by TCRdb: fastp trimming at Q25, MiXCR alignment, in-frame beta chains only. Merged by CDR3 protein, the rows form single entries marked with the most common genes and DNA. These V and J calls originate from TCRdb's pipeline instead of the authors' own analysis. Within this sample are roughly 240,000 distinct CDR3 sequences, with 30% to 35% of them counted one time only. Around 4.5% of the sample rests with the top ten.

Material: blood, either unsorted or a sorted T cell fraction (not recorded which). This clonotype was obtained from a male donor with ankylosing spondylitis or in good health (not recorded which). The sequence joins TRBV6-5 to TRBJ2-1; the D gene is unclear. The CDR3 is CASSFQRGASYNEQFF. The sequence in DNA is TGTGCCAGCAGTTTCCAGAGAGGTGCCTCCTACAATGAGCAGTTCTTC.